This is a list of T cell receptor beta chains from one sample in a study of blood T cell repertoires in COVID-19. Assay used: immunoSEQ multiplex PCR; TCRdb lists only in-frame clones, some missing. The sample lists 110,000 to 150,000 clones; approximately 79% were seen once. The sequencing sample was made of peripheral blood. These receptors originate from a man between 50 and 59 years old with active or convalescent COVID-19. CDR3s include the opening cysteine and the closing phenylalanine or tryptophan. D genes are given only for firm matches. Only some rows state a clone size, as once, few, many or a class for expanded clones.

d_call	clone_size	j_call	cdr3_length	v_call	cdr3_nt	cdr3_aa
TRBD2	-	TRBJ2-5	16	TRBV13	TGTGCCAGCAGCGACAGACTAGCGGGAGGCCGGGAGACCCAGTACTTC	CASSDRLAGGRETQYF
-	-	TRBJ2-7	16	TRBV3-1/TRBV3-2	TGTGCCAGCAGCCTTCGGGCGGGGGCCCGAACGAAGGAGCAGTACTTC	CASSLRAGARTKEQYF
TRBD2	-	TRBJ2-7	18	TRBV10-3	TGTGCCATCAGTGAGTATTCCGGGACTAGCTCCGGCACCTACGAGCAGTACTTC	CAISEYSGTSSGTYEQYF
TRBD2	-	TRBJ2-3	14	TRBV28	TGTGCTATAGCGGGAGGTATAAGCACAGATACGCAGTATTTT	CAIAGGISTDTQYF
-	-	TRBJ2-1	19	TRBV21-1	TGTGCCAGCAGCAAATTCTGGACAGAGCCTAGCGGACCCTACAATGAGCAGTTCTTC	CASSKFWTEPSGPYNEQFF
TRBD1	-	TRBJ1-2	15	TRBV7-3	TGTGCCAGCAGCTTAATCGGACAGGGGGCTTTTGGCTACACCTTC	CASSLIGQGAFGYTF
-	-	TRBJ2-1	19	TRBV13	TGTGCCAGCAGCTTAGGGGGGTTAGCGGCCCGAGGCTCCTACAATGAGCAGTTCTTC	CASSLGGLAARGSYNEQFF
-	-	TRBJ2-1	16	TRBV5-1	TGCGCCAGCAGCTTATCGAGTGCTGGCTCCTACAATGAGCAGTTCTTC	CASSLSSAGSYNEQFF
-	-	TRBJ2-2	14	TRBV19	TGTGCCAGTAGTACCCAGGGTACCACCGGGGAGCTGTTTTTT	CASSTQGTTGELFF
-	-	TRBJ2-1	15	TRBV27	TGTGCCAGCAGCGACGGGGAGAGCTCCTACAATGAGCAGTTCTTC	CASSDGESSYNEQFF
-	-	TRBJ1-4	14	TRBV19	TGTGCCAGTACCCCGACAGGCCTAAATGAAAAACTGTTTTTT	CASTPTGLNEKLFF
TRBD2	-	TRBJ2-7	18	TRBV5-1	TGCGCCAGCAGCCCCCCGGGGACTAGCGGCCCTTCTACCTACGAGCAGTACTTC	CASSPPGTSGPSTYEQYF
-	once	TRBJ2-1	17	TRBV9	TGTGCCAGCAGCGTAGCTACGGGGGGCAGGACCTACAATGAGCAGTTCTTC	CASSVATGGRTYNEQFF
TRBD1	-	TRBJ2-4	18	TRBV28	TGTGCCAGCAGTCTATCCGGACAGGGGGCTACAGCCAAAAACATTCAGTACTTC	CASSLSGQGATAKNIQYF
-	-	TRBJ2-2	15	TRBV3-1/TRBV3-2	TGTGCCAGCAGCCAAGAAACAGAATACACCGGGGAGCTGTTTTTT	CASSQETEYTGELFF
-	-	TRBJ2-5	13	TRBV2	TGTGCCAGCAGAACACTAGTTGAAGAGACCCAGTACTTC	CASRTLVEETQYF
-	many	TRBJ1-2	15	TRBV7-3	TGTGCCAGCGGGAAGGGAGATAGCATTAACTATGGCTACACCTTC	CASGKGDSINYGYTF
TRBD1	-	TRBJ1-2	17	TRBV3-1/TRBV3-2	TGTGCCAGCAGCCAACTACTACTAAAGACAGGGCCCTATGGCTACACCTTC	CASSQLLLKTGPYGYTF
-	-	TRBJ2-1	17	TRBV3-1/TRBV3-2	TGTGCCAGCAGCCTGTACGCGGTTACCCTTGATGGTTATGAGCAGTTCTTC	CASSLYAVTLDGYEQFF
-	-	TRBJ2-3	16	TRBV5-6	TGTGCCAGCAGCTTCGCGGGGCGGCTGAGCACAGATACGCAGTATTTT	CASSFAGRLSTDTQYF
TRBD2	once	TRBJ2-5	16	TRBV7-9	TGTGCCAGCAGCCTTCTCGGGGCGGGAGTAGAGGAGACCCAGTACTTC	CASSLLGAGVEETQYF
-	-	TRBJ1-6	16	TRBV2	TGTGCCAGCAGTGAAGTGGGAGCGGAGAGCAATTCACCCCTCCACTTT	CASSEVGAESNSPLHF
TRBD1	-	TRBJ2-5	13	TRBV18	TGTGCCAGCTCACCGGGACAGGGGGAGACCCAGTACTTC	CASSPGQGETQYF
-	few	TRBJ1-6	12	TRBV28	TGTGCCAGCAGATTGGGGAGTTCACCCCTCCACTTT	CASRLGSSPLHF
-	-	TRBJ2-1	14	TRBV5-1	TGCGCCAGCAGCTTGGGGCAGGTTGACAATGAGCAGTTCTTC	CASSLGQVDNEQFF
TRBD1	-	TRBJ1-1	15	TRBV15	TGTGCCACCAGCAGAGGGGGGACAGGGAACACTGAAGCTTTCTTT	CATSRGGTGNTEAFF
-	-	TRBJ2-1	14	TRBV27	TGTGCCAGCAGCACCCGGACTACCTTCAATGAGCAGTTCTTC	CASSTRTTFNEQFF
TRBD2	-	TRBJ2-5	17	TRBV10-2	TGCGCCAGCAGTGAGTCGGGACTAGCGGGAGGGAAGGAGACCCAGTACTTC	CASSESGLAGGKETQYF
TRBD2	once	TRBJ2-1	15	TRBV11-2	TGTGCCAGCAGCGGGGGACTAGCGGGAGTAAATGAGCAGTTCTTC	CASSGGLAGVNEQFF
-	-	TRBJ1-1	11	TRBV19	TGTGCCAGTAGTATCAGGGGTGAAGCTTTCTTT	CASSIRGEAFF
-	-	TRBJ2-3	13	TRBV7-3	TGTGCCAGCAGCGCCTCAGGCTGGGATACGCAGTATTTT	CASSASGWDTQYF
TRBD1	-	TRBJ1-2	15	TRBV7-9	TGTGCCAGCAGCTCCTCGACAGGGGGCATCTATGGCTACACCTTC	CASSSSTGGIYGYTF
-	-	TRBJ1-6	13	TRBV3-1/TRBV3-2	TGTGCCAGCAGCCAATCGCAGAATTCACCCCTCCACTTT	CASSQSQNSPLHF
TRBD2	-	TRBJ2-1	15	TRBV7-3	TGTGCCAGCAGCTTAATGCCTAGCGGAAGCGATGAGCAGTTCTTC	CASSLMPSGSDEQFF
-	-	TRBJ2-3	14	TRBV6-5	TGTGCCAGCAGTTATGGACTCCACACAGATACGCAGTATTTT	CASSYGLHTDTQYF
TRBD2	-	TRBJ2-7	15	TRBV5-6	TGTGCCAGCAGCATCGGACTAGCGGGATCCTACGAGCAGTACTTC	CASSIGLAGSYEQYF
-	once	TRBJ2-7	13	TRBV10-3	TGTGCCATCAGTGGGCAGGTGAACTACGAGCAGTACTTC	CAISGQVNYEQYF
-	once	TRBJ1-2	15	TRBV5-1	TGCGCCAGCAGCTTGGCCACGGACACCTCTACCGGCTACACCTTC	CASSLATDTSTGYTF
TRBD1	once	TRBJ1-1	16	TRBV6-6	TGTGCCAGCAGTTACTCGCGGGACACAGGGGACACTGAAGCTTTCTTT	CASSYSRDTGDTEAFF
-	-	TRBJ1-6	14	TRBV13	TGTGCCAGCAGCCTGGGACATGGGAATTCACCCCTCCACTTT	CASSLGHGNSPLHF
-	-	TRBJ2-7	11	TRBV21-1	TGTGCCAGCAGCAGGGGGCACGAGCAGTACTTC	CASSRGHEQYF
TRBD1	-	TRBJ1-1	14	TRBV27	TGTGCCAGCAGTCCAGGACAGGGGCACACTGAAGCTTTCTTT	CASSPGQGHTEAFF
-	few	TRBJ2-3	15	TRBV28	TGTGCCAGCAGTCCCCTCAGGGGAGGCACAGATACGCAGTATTTT	CASSPLRGGTDTQYF
-	-	TRBJ1-1	13	TRBV7-9	TGTGCCAGCAGCTTAGGGAGATGGACTGAAGCTTTCTTT	CASSLGRWTEAFF
-	-	TRBJ2-1	15	TRBV4-2	TGTGCCAGCAGCCAAGATTTAGCGAGCTACAATGAGCAGTTCTTC	CASSQDLASYNEQFF
-	-	TRBJ2-1	15	TRBV7-9	TGTGCCAGCAGCTTAGGACACCCCCAGTGGGATGAGCAGTTCTTC	CASSLGHPQWDEQFF
-	-	TRBJ1-5	16	TRBV6-1	TGTGCCAGCAGTGAAGATGAGCTTTTGTGGAATCAGCCCCAGCATTTT	CASSEDELLWNQPQHF
-	-	TRBJ1-2	12	TRBV12-3/TRBV12-4	TGTGCCAGCAGTTTATCAGGTGATGGCTACACCTTC	CASSLSGDGYTF
-	-	TRBJ2-1	15	TRBV6-6	TGTGCCAGCAGTTACCCCGGTCGCGTCTCTGGTGAGCAGTTCTTC	CASSYPGRVSGEQFF
-	-	TRBJ2-5	13	TRBV11-3	TGTGCCAGCAGCTTAGTTTCCTCTGAGACCCAGTACTTC	CASSLVSSETQYF
-	-	TRBJ2-1	13	TRBV7-8	TGTGCCAGCAGCTTAGATACCTACAATGAGCAGTTCTTC	CASSLDTYNEQFF